This record covers a single T cell receptor beta chain. The sample is drawn from a study of T cell responses to AZD1222 COVID-19 vaccine. Sequencing used immunoSEQ multiplex PCR; TCRdb keeps in-frame clones, though not all of them. The data show some 120,000 clones, 92% seen once. Germline V gene lookup returns CDR1 SGHRS and CDR2 YFSETQ. The length of the CDR3 is 13 residues. V was shortened by 0 bases and J by 8 bases, with 9 bases between the two germline ends. The material was peripheral blood, obtained 28 days after the second AZD1222 dose. The J gene is TRBJ1-5, the V gene TRBV5-1; D may be TRBD1 (5 bases). The source of this sequence is an adult who received the AZD1222 COVID-19 vaccine. In DNA form, the CDR3 reads TGCGCCAGCAGCTTGGGGGGGTTAGAGCCCCAGCATTTT. Protein: CASSLGGLEPQHF. The variable domain in full, with the rest retrieved from reference TRBV5-1 and TRBJ1-5, is KAGVTQTPRYLIKTRGQQVTLSCSPISGHRSVSWYQQTPGQGLQFLFEYFSETQRNKGNFPGRFSGRQFSNSRSEMNVSTLELGDSALYLCASSLGGLEPQHFGDGTRLSIL.